This entry is about one TCR beta chain. Antigen: not known. This sample stems from a study of CD8 T cells in ankylosing spondylitis. Broader study findings: Significant enrichment of disease-linked clones was reported in matched ankylosing spondylitis synovial fluid. What appeared characteristic of ankylosing spondylitis blood was a TCR beta motif of fewer than ten highly homologous variants.

One entry per CDR3 protein results from TCRdb running MiXCR on the 5' RACE reads. The repertoire includes about 300,000 distinct CDR3 sequences, about a fifth of them detected once, and around 3.2% sits in the top ten. The sample comprised blood, either unsorted or a sorted T cell fraction (not recorded which). This sequence was found in a female donor with ankylosing spondylitis or in good health (not recorded which).

In DNA form, the CDR3 reads TGTGCCAGCAGGGCGAGGACTAGCCCCTACTACGAGCAGTACTTC. This gives the protein CASRARTSPYYEQYF. The V call is TRBV6-2 or TRBV6-3, the J call TRBJ2-7; TRBD2 matches at 8 bases. This CDR3 has 15 amino acids. Trimming at V came to 6 bases and at J to 3 bases, leaving 10 bases not matched to a gene. Looked up from germline, CDR1 is MNHEY and CDR2 is SVGEGT.